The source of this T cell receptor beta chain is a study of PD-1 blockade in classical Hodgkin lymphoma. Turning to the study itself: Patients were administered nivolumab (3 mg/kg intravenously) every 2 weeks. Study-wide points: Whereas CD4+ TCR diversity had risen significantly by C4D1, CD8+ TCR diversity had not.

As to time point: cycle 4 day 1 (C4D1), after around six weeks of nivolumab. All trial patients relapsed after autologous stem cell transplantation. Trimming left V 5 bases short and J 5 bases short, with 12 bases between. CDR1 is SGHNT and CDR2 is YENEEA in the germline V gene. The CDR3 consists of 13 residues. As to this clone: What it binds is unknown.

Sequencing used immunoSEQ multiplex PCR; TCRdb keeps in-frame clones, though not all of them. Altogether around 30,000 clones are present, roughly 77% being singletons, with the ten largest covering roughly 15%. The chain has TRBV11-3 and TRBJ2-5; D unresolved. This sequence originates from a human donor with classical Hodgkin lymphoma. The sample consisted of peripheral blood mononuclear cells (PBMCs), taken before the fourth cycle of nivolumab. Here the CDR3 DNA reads TGTGCCAGCAGCGTCGACCCATTGGAGACCCAGTACTTC. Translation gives CASSVDPLETQYF. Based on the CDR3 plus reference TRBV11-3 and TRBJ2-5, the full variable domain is EAGVVQSPRYKIIEKKQPVAFWCNPISGHNTLYWYLQNLGQGPELLIRYENEEAVDDSQLPKDRFSAERLKGVDSTLKIQPAELGDSAVYLCASSVDPLETQYFGPGTRLLVL.